These 20 T cell receptor beta chains were all obtained from the same sample, sequenced in a study of T cell responses to AZD1222 COVID-19 vaccine. The repertoire was sequenced with immunoSEQ multiplex PCR; TCRdb's copy has only in-frame clones and lacks some. The sample has more than 85,000 clones; roughly nine tenths are singletons. Sample: peripheral blood, taken on day 0 of AZD1222 vaccination. These receptors all stem from an adult in good health.

This clone rates as medium-sized. Other DNA sequences in the sample encode the same CDR3. The genes are TRBV9 and TRBJ2-1; 10 positions agree with TRBD2. The CDR3 covers 16 residues. The germline CDR1 and CDR2 sequences are SGDLS and YYNGEE. V lost 0 bases and J lost 8; bases outside the gene matches: 8. CDR3: CASSVGPAGGRDEQFF. The CDR3 DNA reads TGTGCCAGCAGCGTAGGGCCAGCGGGAGGGCGCGATGAGCAGTTCTTC.

The V and J genes are TRBV27 and TRBJ1-3; no clear D. Germline lookup yields CDR1 MNHEY and CDR2 SMNVEV (reference sequence). The CDR3 runs 15 residues. The V and J ends lost 5 bases and 0 bases respectively, with 11 bases between them. CDR3 coding DNA: TGTGCCAGCAGTCTTACAGCTTACTCTGGAAACACCATATATTTT. Amino acids: CASSLTAYSGNTIYF.

V and J are TRBV5-1 and TRBJ1-1, with 10 bases fitting TRBD1. The V segment lost 9 bases and the J segment 4 bases; nucleotides outside the gene matches: 9. Germline values: CDR1 SGHRS, CDR2 YFSETQ. The CDR3 has 14 residues. The CDR3 region is CATRQGATGTEAFF. CDR3 DNA sequence: TGCGCCACCAGACAGGGGGCGACGGGCACTGAAGCTTTCTTT. The full variable domain, completed using reference TRBV5-1 and TRBJ1-1, is KAGVTQTPRYLIKTRGQQVTLSCSPISGHRSVSWYQQTPGQGLQFLFEYFSETQRNKGNFPGRFSGRQFSNSRSEMNVSTLELGDSALYLCATRQGATGTEAFFGQGTRLTVV.

The gene calls are TRBV4-2 and TRBJ2-7; TRBD2 matches 7 bases. The CDR3 is 15 amino acids. The germline V gene has CDR1 LGHNA and CDR2 YNFKEQ. V was clipped by 0 bases and J by 2 bases; unmatched bases: 4. The CDR3 protein is CASSQETLATYEQYF. CDR3 coding DNA: TGTGCCAGCAGCCAAGAGACACTAGCGACCTACGAGCAGTACTTC.

The CDR3 nucleotides read TGCGCCAGCAGCCAAGGGCGGCTAGCAAACACCGGGGAGCTGTTTTTT. Translation gives CASSQGRLANTGELFF. This sequence joins TRBV4-3 and TRBJ2-2, with a tentative D call TRBD2 (5 bases). Trimming took off 1 base at V and 2 bases at J, with 11 bases between the two ends. The CDR3 has 16 amino acids. Per the germline V gene, CDR1 is LGHNA and CDR2 is YSLEER.

This clone was observed once. The chain employs TRBV5-1 and TRBJ2-1, with D unclear. The CDR3 spans 16 residues. Germline V gene data show CDR1 as SGHRS and CDR2 as YFSETQ. Deletions cut 1 base from V and 0 bases from J, with 11 bases between. The CDR3 sequence: CASSLSYYSSYNEQFF. The CDR3 bases are TGCGCCAGCAGCTTGTCTTACTATTCCTCCTACAATGAGCAGTTCTTC. Based on the CDR3 plus reference TRBV5-1 and TRBJ2-1, the full variable domain is KAGVTQTPRYLIKTRGQQVTLSCSPISGHRSVSWYQQTPGQGLQFLFEYFSETQRNKGNFPGRFSGRQFSNSRSEMNVSTLELGDSALYLCASSLSYYSSYNEQFFGPGTRLTVL.

V is TRBV7-2 and J is TRBJ1-1; possibly TRBD1 for D (6 bases). Per germline, CDR1 SGHTA and CDR2 FQGNSA. The CDR3 sequence is 17 residues long. Trimming shortened V by 1 base and J by 0 bases, and 15 bases separated the two germline ends. This CDR3 is CASSLVVTGSLNTEAFF. The CDR3 DNA sequence: TGTGCCAGCAGCTTAGTCGTTACAGGGTCTCTGAACACTGAAGCTTTCTTT.

As DNA, the CDR3 is TGTGCCAGTAGTAATAAGTTGGGGATTCGGGAGCAGTACTTC. It specifies CASSNKLGIREQYF. The chain uses TRBV19 and TRBJ2-7, with no clear D. The V end was cut by 4 bases, the J end by 7 bases, with 17 bases between. Germline V CDR1 and CDR2: LNHDA, SQIVND (reference sequence). CDR3 length: 14 amino acids.

Here the CDR3 reads CASTRSITGELFF. The CDR3, as DNA: TGTGCCAGCACCCGGTCAATCACCGGGGAGCTGTTTTTT. The chain has TRBV11-3 and TRBJ2-2; D gene unclear. V lost 7 bases, J lost 4 bases, and 10 bases lay in between. CDR1 and CDR2 (germline): SGHNT, YENEEA. The CDR3 contains 13 residues.

This rearrangement joins TRBV7-2 to TRBJ2-1; D may be TRBD2 (5 bases). CDR1 is SGHTA, CDR2 FQGNSA, per germline. The V end was cut by 3 bases, the J end by 2 bases, with 11 bases between. The CDR3 sequence is 15 residues long. The CDR3 nucleotides are TGTGCCAGCAGCTTGTCGGACGGGACCTACAATGAGCAGTTCTTC. Residues: CASSLSDGTYNEQFF.

This chain joins TRBV7-9 and TRBJ1-1; D is unclear. The CDR3 runs to 13 residues. Germline CDR1 SEHNR, CDR2 FQNEAQ (reference sequence). V was clipped by 6 bases and J by 11 bases, with 19 bases between them. The CDR3 DNA sequence: TGTGCCAGCAGTTCTGGCCAGGATGGTTGGGCTTTCTTT. Protein: CASSSGQDGWAFF.

CDR3 nucleotide sequence: TGTGCCTGGACCCTAGGGGGGTCACATCAGCCCCAGCATTTT. This sequence encodes CAWTLGGSHQPQHF. This chain links TRBV30 with TRBJ1-5; D perhaps matches TRBD1 (6 bases). The V and J ends lost 4 bases and 5 bases respectively, with 15 bases between them. Per germline, CDR1 GTSNPN and CDR2 SVGIG (reference sequence). This CDR3 comprises 14 residues.

This chain links TRBV4-3 with TRBJ1-1; unclear D gene. Germline-derived CDR1 and CDR2 are LGHNA and YSLEER. The CDR3 totals 17 residues. The V gene lost 0 bases and the J gene lost 1 base, with 15 bases spanning the gap. The CDR3: CASSQDGVGLANTEAFF. CDR3 sequence (DNA): TGCGCCAGCAGCCAAGATGGGGTCGGGTTAGCGAACACTGAAGCTTTCTTT.

The chain links TRBV10-3 to TRBJ1-2, with D unresolved. Germline V lookup: CDR1 ENHRY, CDR2 SYGVKD. V was trimmed by 4 bases and J by 0 bases, leaving 9 bases between them. This CDR3 has 14 amino acids. The CDR3 DNA sequence: TGTGCCATCAGTGGAACGGGCTCTAACTATGGCTACACCTTC. The encoded protein is CAISGTGSNYGYTF.

This sequence joins TRBV7-2 and TRBJ1-1; D unclear. This CDR3 has 13 residues. V lost 3 bases and J 4 bases, leaving 9 bases between the germline ends. Germline CDR1 reads SGHTA; CDR2 reads FQGNSA. In DNA, the CDR3 is TGTGCCAGCAGCTTCGGACGGGGCACTGAAGCTTTCTTT. This codes for CASSFGRGTEAFF.

The chain is built from TRBV4-3 and TRBJ2-7; 7 bases line up with TRBD1. The CDR3 is made up of 15 amino acids. Germline V CDR1 and CDR2: LGHNA, YSLEER. The J segment lost 1 base and the V segment lost 0 bases, leaving 3 bases of the junction unmatched. CDR3 residues: CASSQDVGQSYEQYF. The CDR3 DNA sequence: TGCGCCAGCAGCCAAGACGTGGGACAGTCCTACGAGCAGTACTTC.

V and J are TRBV28 and TRBJ2-2, with 13 nucleotides matching TRBD2. Per germline, CDR1 MDHEN and CDR2 SYDVKM. The CDR3 is made up of 16 amino acids. Trimming at V came to 5 bases and at J to 7 bases, leaving 7 bases not matched to a gene. CDR3 sequence (DNA): TGTGCCAGCAGTCTCCGACTAGCGGGAGGTAACGGGGAGCTGTTTTTT. Its translation is CASSLRLAGGNGELFF.

The rearrangement joins TRBV2 to TRBJ2-5; 11 nucleotides agree with TRBD2. The V gene end was trimmed by 4 bases and the J gene end by 5 bases; junction bases not matched to a gene: 6. CDR1 SNHLY and CDR2 FYNNEI come from the germline V gene. The CDR3 runs to 15 residues. The CDR3 loop is CASSVLAGGLETQYF. As DNA, the CDR3 is TGTGCCAGCAGTGTTCTAGCGGGGGGACTTGAGACCCAGTACTTC.

This clone was seen a single time. V gene TRBV30 combines with J gene TRBJ1-5; D perhaps matches TRBD1 (5 bases). The CDR3 extends over 14 amino acids. Germline V gene lookup returns CDR1 GTSNPN and CDR2 SVGIG (reference sequence). The ends were cut back, 5 bases at V and 0 bases at J, with 11 bases in the middle. For the CDR3, the DNA is TGTGCCTGGTGCGCAGGGAATAGCAATCAGCCCCAGCATTTT. Its translation is CAWCAGNSNQPQHF.

The chain has TRBV27 and TRBJ2-7; D is perhaps TRBD1 (6 bases). The CDR3 covers 14 residues. CDR1 is MNHEY, CDR2 SMNVEV, per germline (reference sequence). The ends were cut back, 3 bases at V and 4 bases at J, with 13 bases in the middle. The CDR3 region has the DNA TGTGCCAGCAGTTTGGTCAGGGGACCGTACGAGCAGTACTTC. Translated: CASSLVRGPYEQYF.